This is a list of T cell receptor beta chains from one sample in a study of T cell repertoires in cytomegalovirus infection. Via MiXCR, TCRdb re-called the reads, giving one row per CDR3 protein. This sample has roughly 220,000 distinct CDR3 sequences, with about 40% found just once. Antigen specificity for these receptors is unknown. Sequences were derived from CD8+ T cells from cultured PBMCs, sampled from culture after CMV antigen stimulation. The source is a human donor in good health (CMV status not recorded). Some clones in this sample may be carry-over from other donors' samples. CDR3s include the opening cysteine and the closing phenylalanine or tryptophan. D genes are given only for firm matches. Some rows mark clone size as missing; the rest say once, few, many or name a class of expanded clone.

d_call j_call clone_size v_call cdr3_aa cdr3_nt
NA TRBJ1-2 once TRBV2 CASLGYGYTF TGTGCCAGCCTTGGCTATGGCTACACCTTC
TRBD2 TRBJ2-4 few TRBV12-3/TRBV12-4 CASSSHYELAAIQYF TGTGCCAGCAGTTCCCATTATGAGCTAGCGGCAATTCAGTACTTC
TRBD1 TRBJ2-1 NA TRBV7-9 CASSWDRGHNEQFF TGTGCCAGCAGTTGGGACAGGGGACACAATGAGCAGTTCTTC
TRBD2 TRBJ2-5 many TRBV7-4 CASSPPTSGKETQYF TGTGCCAGCAGCCCTCCGACTAGCGGGAAAGAGACCCAGTACTTC
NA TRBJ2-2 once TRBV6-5 CASSYENTGELFF TGTGCCAGCAGTTACGAGAATACCGGGGAGCTGTTTTTT
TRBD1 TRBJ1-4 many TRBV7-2 CASSPRTGNNEKLFF TGTGCCAGCAGCCCCCGGACAGGGAATAATGAAAAACTGTTTTTT
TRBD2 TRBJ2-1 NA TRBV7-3 CASSLNPGRPYNEQFF TGTGCCAGCAGCTTAAATCCCGGGAGGCCTTACAATGAGCAGTTCTTC
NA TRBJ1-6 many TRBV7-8 CASSLAEGGSSYNSPLHF TGTGCCAGCAGCTTAGCGGAGGGAGGGTCCTCCTATAATTCACCCCTCCACTTT
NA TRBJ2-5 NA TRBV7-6 CASSLAHAQETQYF TGTGCCAGCAGCTTAGCGCATGCACAAGAGACCCAGTACTTC
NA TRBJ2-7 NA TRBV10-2 CASSPGHFNEQYF TGCGCCAGCAGTCCGGGACATTTCAACGAGCAGTACTTC
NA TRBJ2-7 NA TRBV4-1 CASSQVLWQSYEQYF TGCGCCAGCAGCCAAGTCTTGTGGCAATCCTACGAGCAGTACTTC
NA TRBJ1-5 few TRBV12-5 CASGLGRQPQHF TGTGCTAGTGGTTTGGGACGGCAGCCCCAGCATTTT
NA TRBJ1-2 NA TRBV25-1 CASTPPLAFYGYTF TGTGCCAGCACCCCTCCTTTGGCCTTCTATGGCTACACCTTC
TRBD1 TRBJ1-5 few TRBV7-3 CASSSGQGSGRQPQHF TGTGCCAGCAGCTCCGGACAGGGGAGCGGTCGTCAGCCCCAGCATTTT
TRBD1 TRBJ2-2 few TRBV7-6 CASSLDRSRTGELFF TGTGCCAGCAGCTTGGACAGGTCGAGGACCGGGGAGCTGTTTTTT
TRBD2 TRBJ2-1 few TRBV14 CASSQESGALDEQFF TGTGCCAGCAGCCAAGAGAGCGGGGCTTTGGATGAGCAGTTCTTC
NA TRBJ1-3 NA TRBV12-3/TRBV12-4 CASSSLENTTYF TGTGCCAGCAGTTCTCTAGAAAACACCACATATTTT
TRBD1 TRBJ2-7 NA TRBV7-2 CASSKLQGAFLYEQYF TGTGCCAGCAGCAAATTACAGGGGGCGTTTCTCTACGAGCAGTACTTC
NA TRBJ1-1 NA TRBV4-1 CASSQEGGLNTEAFF TGCGCCAGCAGCCAAGAGGGCGGGTTGAACACTGAAGCTTTCTTT
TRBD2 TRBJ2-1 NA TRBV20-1 CSAITSGGVRFF TGCAGTGCTATTACTAGCGGGGGGGTAAGGTTCTTC
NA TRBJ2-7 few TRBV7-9 CASSGGPYEQYF TGTGCCAGCAGCGGTGGGCCCTACGAGCAGTACTTC
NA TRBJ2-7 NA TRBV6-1 CASSEDHRTVTYEQYF TGTGCCAGCAGTGAAGATCATCGGACGGTGACCTACGAGCAGTACTTC
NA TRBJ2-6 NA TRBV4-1 CASSQEYSGANVLTF TGCGCCAGCAGCCAAGAATACTCTGGGGCCAACGTCCTGACTTTC
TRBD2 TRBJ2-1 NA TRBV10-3 CAVQAGGNYNEQFF TGTGCCGTCCAAGCGGGGGGGAACTACAATGAGCAGTTCTTC
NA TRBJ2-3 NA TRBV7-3 CASSHRPVGGGTDTQYF TGTGCCAGCAGCCACCGCCCGGTGGGAGGTGGCACAGATACGCAGTATTTT
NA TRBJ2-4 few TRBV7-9 CASSFPGEGKNIQYF TGTGCCAGCAGCTTTCCAGGAGAGGGCAAAAACATTCAGTACTTC
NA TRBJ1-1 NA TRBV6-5 CASSPSGGEASTEAFF TGTGCCAGCAGCCCTTCGGGAGGGGAAGCGAGCACTGAAGCTTTCTTT
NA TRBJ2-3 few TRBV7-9 CASSVIRERADTQYF TGTGCCAGCAGCGTAATCCGGGAGAGGGCAGATACGCAGTATTTT
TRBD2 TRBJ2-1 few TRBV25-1 CASSDVSGDLRRGEQFF TGTGCCAGCAGTGATGTTAGCGGGGATTTGCGGCGTGGGGAGCAGTTCTTC
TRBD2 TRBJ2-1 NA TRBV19 CASSFLAGRPYNEQFF TGTGCCAGTAGTTTCTTAGCGGGGAGGCCCTACAATGAGCAGTTCTTC
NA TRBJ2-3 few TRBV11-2 CASSPTGESYTDTQYF TGTGCCAGCAGCCCAACGGGAGAGAGTTACACAGATACGCAGTATTTT
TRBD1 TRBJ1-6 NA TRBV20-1 CSAPHRQDRSYNSPLHF TGCAGTGCTCCCCACCGACAGGACAGGTCCTATAATTCACCCCTCCACTTT
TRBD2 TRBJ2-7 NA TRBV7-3 CASSSSTSGEYEQYF TGTGCCAGCAGCTCCTCTACTAGCGGAGAATACGAGCAGTACTTC
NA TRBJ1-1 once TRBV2 CASSEIENTEAFF TGTGCCAGCAGTGAAATAGAGAACACTGAAGCTTTCTTT
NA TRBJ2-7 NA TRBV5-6 CASSFGMGSYEQYF TGTGCCAGCAGCTTCGGGATGGGGTCCTACGAGCAGTACTTC
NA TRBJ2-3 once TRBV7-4 CASSSQQDPISTDTLYF TGTGCCAGCAGCTCCCAACAGGACCCCATTAGCACAGATACGCTGTATTTT
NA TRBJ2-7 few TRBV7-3 CASSLGIGHEQYF TGTGCCAGCAGCCTGGGAATCGGCCACGAGCAGTACTTC
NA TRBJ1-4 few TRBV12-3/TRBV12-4 CASSLPGQSNEKLFF TGTGCCAGCAGTTTACCCGGACAGAGTAATGAAAAACTGTTTTTT
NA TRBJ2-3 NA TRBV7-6 CASSLGAKEVDTQYF TGTGCCAGCAGCTTAGGAGCAAAGGAGGTGGATACGCAGTATTTT
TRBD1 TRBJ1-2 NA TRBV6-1 CAEGTGGNFDGYTF TGTGCCGAAGGGACAGGGGGCAACTTTGATGGCTACACCTTC
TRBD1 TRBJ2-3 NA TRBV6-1 CASFRQGGNKDTQYF TGTGCCAGCTTCCGACAGGGGGGGAATAAAGATACGCAGTATTTT
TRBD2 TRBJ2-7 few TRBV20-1 CSALLANSYEQYF TGCAGTGCCTTACTAGCGAATTCCTACGAGCAGTACTTC
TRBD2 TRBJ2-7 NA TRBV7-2 CASSTGLETYEQYF TGTGCCAGCAGCACGGGACTAGAGACCTACGAGCAGTACTTC
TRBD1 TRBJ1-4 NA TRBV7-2 CASSDFPFQQGSGVEKLFF TGTGCCAGCAGCGATTTTCCATTTCAACAGGGGTCGGGTGTGGAAAAACTGTTTTTT
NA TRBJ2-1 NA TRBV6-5 CASSYNGYNEQFF TGTGCCAGCAGTTACAACGGCTACAATGAGCAGTTCTTC
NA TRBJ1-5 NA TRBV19 CASSVRANQPQHF TGTGCCAGTAGTGTCAGGGCTAATCAGCCCCAGCATTTT
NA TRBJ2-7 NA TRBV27 CASSHGREQYF TGTGCCAGCAGTCACGGACGGGAGCAGTACTTC
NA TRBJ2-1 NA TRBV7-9 CASSLRVGVTNEQFF TGTGCCAGCAGCTTACGTGTAGGTGTCACGAATGAGCAGTTCTTC
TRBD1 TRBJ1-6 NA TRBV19 CASTLGQAQNSPLHF TGTGCCAGTACCCTTGGACAGGCCCAAAATTCACCCCTCCACTTT
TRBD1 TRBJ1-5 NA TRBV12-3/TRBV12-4 CASSNRGLVNQPQHF TGTGCCAGCAGCAACAGGGGGCTTGTGAATCAGCCCCAGCATTTT
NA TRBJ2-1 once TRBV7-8 CASSLFCGLAKDEQFF TGTGCCAGCAGCCTATTTTGCGGGCTAGCGAAGGATGAGCAGTTCTTC
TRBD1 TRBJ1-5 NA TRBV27 CASSPHRGNLGNQPQHF TGTGCCAGCAGTCCACACAGGGGGAACTTAGGCAATCAGCCCCAGCATTTT
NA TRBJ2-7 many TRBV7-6 CASSLPKPGLNIYEQYF TGTGCCAGCAGCTTACCCAAACCGGGACTCAACATCTACGAGCAGTACTTC
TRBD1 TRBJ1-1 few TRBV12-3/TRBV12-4 CASRPRQGANTEAFF TGTGCCAGCAGACCTCGACAGGGGGCAAACACTGAAGCTTTCTTT
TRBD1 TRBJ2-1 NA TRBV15 CATSTNRGHVGNEQFF TGTGCCACCAGCACCAACAGGGGACACGTTGGGAATGAGCAGTTCTTC
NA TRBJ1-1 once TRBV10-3 CAISAPGQTTEAFF TGTGCCATCAGTGCGCCGGGACAAACCACTGAAGCTTTCTTT